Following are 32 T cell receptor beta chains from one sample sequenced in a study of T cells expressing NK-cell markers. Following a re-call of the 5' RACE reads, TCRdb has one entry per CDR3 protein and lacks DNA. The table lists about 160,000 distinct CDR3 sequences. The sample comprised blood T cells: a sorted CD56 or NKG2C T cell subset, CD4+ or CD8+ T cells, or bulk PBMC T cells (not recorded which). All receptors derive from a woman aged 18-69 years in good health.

Here the CDR3 reads CSASDLQGAYGYTF. V and J are TRBV20-1 and TRBJ1-2; checking the TCRdb D call of TRBD1 is not possible without DNA. The germline V gene has CDR1 DFQATT and CDR2 SNEGSKA (reference sequence). CDR3 size: 14 residues.

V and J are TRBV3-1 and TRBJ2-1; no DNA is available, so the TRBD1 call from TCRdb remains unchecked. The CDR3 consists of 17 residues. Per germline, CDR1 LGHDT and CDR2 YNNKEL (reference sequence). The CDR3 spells CASSPPGTASSYNEQFF.

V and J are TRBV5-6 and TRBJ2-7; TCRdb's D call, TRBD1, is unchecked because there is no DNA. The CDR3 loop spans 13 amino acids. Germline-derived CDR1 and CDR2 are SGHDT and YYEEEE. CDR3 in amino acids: CASSPQGWDEQYF.

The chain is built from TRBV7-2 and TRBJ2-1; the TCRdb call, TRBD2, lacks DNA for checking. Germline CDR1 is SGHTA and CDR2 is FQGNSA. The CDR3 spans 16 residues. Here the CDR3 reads CASSLRTAGVTASLFF.

The CDR3 region is CASSWGQGFSYEQYF. The chain links TRBV27 to TRBJ2-7; TCRdb selects TRBD1, and the lack of DNA leaves this call unchecked. CDR3 length: 15 amino acids. Per germline, CDR1 MNHEY and CDR2 SMNVEV (reference sequence).

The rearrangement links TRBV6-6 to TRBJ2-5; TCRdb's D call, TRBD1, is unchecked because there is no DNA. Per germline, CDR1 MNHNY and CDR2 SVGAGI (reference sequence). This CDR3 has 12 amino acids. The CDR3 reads CASISPRRTQYF.

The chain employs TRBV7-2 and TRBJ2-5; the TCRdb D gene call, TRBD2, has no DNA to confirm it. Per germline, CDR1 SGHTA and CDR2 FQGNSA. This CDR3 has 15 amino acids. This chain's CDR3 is CASSPSVKNQETQYF.

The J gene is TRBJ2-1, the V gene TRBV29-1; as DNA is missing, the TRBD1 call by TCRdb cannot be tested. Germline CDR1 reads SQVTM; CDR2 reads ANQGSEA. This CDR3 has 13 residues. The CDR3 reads CSVEGQGGHEQFF.

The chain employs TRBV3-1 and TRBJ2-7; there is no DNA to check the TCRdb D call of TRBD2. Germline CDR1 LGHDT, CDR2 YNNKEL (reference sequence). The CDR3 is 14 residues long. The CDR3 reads CASSRTSGFYEQYF.

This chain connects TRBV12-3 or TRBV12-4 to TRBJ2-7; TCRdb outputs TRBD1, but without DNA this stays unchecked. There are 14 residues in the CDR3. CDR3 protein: CASSSTGQGYEQYF.

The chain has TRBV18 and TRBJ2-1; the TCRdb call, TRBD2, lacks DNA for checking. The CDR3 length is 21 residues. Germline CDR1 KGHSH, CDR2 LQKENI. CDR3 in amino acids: CASSPSGPGQASGRTYNEQFF.

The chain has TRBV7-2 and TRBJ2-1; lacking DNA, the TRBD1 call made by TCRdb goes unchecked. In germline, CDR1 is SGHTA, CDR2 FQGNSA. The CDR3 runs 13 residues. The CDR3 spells CASSLDSLNEQFF.

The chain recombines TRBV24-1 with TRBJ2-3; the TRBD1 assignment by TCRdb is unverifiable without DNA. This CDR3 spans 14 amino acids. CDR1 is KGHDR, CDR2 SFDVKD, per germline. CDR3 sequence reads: CATRPGQDTDTQYF.

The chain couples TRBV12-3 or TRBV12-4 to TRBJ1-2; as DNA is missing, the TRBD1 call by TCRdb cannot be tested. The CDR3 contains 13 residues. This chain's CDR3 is CASGVTGHYGYTF.

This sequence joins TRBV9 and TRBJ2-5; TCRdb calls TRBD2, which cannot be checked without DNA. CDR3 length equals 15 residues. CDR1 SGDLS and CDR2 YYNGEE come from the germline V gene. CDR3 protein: CASSVSPSGEQTQYF.

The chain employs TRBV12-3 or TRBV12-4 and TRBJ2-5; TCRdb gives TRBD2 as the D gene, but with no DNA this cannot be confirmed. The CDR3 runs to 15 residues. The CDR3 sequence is CASSPLEGPRETQYF.

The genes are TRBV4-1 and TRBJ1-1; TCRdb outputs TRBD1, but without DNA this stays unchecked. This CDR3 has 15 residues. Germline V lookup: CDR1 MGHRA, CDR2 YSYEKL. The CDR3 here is CASSQADRGNTEAFF.

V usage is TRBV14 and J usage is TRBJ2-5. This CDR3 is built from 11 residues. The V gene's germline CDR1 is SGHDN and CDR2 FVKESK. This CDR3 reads CASSHKETQYF.

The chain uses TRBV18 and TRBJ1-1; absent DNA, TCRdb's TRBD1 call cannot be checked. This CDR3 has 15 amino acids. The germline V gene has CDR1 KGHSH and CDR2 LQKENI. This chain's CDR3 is CASSPRPTGSTEAFF. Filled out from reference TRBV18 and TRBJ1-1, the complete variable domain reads NAGVMQNPRHLVRRRGQEARLRCSPMKGHSHVYWYRQLPEEGLKFMVYLQKENIIDESGMPKERFSAEFPKEGPSILRIQQVVRGDSAAYFCASSPRPTGSTEAFFGQGTRLTVV.

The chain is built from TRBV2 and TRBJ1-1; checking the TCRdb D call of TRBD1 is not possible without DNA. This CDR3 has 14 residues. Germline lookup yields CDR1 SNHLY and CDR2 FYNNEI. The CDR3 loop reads CASSRQGRLTEAFF.

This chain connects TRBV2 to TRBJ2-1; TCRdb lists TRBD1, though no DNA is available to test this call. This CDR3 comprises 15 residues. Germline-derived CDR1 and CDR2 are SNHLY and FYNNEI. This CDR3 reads CASKSPGQGSNEQFF.

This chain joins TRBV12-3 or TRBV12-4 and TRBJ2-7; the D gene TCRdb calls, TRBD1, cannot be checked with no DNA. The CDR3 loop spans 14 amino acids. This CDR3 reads CASSLDSSNLEQYF.

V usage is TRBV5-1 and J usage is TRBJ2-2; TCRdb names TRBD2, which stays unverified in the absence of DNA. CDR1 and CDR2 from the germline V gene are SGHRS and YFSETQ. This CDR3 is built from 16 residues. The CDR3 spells CASSFLASGNTGELFF.

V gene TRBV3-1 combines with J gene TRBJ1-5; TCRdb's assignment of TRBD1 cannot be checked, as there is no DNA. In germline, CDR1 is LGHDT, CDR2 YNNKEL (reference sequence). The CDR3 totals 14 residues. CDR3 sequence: CASSHGQGGQPQHF.

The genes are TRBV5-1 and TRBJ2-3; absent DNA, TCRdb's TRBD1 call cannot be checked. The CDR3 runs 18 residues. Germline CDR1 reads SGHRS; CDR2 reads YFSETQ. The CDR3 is CASSPRLTGKHSTDTQYF.

Here the CDR3 reads CASRGLAMNTEAFF. This sequence joins TRBV2 and TRBJ1-1. The length of the CDR3 is 14 residues. Germline CDR1 reads SNHLY; CDR2 reads FYNNEI.

The CDR3 is CSAPVGQLNGREAFF. V is TRBV20-1 and J is TRBJ1-1; TCRdb indicates TRBD1, and absent DNA this call remains unverified. CDR1 DFQATT and CDR2 SNEGSKA come from the germline V gene (reference sequence). The CDR3 is 15 residues long.

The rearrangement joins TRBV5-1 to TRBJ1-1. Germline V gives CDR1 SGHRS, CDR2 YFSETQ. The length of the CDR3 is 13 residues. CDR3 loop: CASSFDRNTEAFF.

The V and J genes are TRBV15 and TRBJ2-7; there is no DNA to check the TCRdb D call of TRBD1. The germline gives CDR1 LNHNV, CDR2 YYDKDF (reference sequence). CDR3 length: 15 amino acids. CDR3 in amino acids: CATSHGGQGRNEQYF.

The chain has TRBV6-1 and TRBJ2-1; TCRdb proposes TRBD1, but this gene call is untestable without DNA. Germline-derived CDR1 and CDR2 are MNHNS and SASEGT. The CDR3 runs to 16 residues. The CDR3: CASSGVVPHVYNEQFF.

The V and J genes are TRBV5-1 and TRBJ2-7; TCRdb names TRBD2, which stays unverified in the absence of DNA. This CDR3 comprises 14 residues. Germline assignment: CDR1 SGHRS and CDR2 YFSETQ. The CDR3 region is CASSLEVGRREQYF.

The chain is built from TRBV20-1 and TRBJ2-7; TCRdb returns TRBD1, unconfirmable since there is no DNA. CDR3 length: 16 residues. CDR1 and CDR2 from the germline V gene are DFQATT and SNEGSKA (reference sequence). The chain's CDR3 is CSASERGGSISYEQYF.